Listed below are T cell receptor beta chains from one sample, sequenced in a study of shared clonotypes between healthy human individuals. Sequenced by immunoSEQ multiplex PCR; TCRdb stores in-frame clones only, minus some. Of under 2,500,000 clones listed, more than 90% are singletons. The specimen sequenced was naive CD4+ T cells sorted from blood. All receptors come from a man younger than 35 in good health. Each CDR3 is given without its conserved first and last residue. D genes are given only for firm matches.

J,D,V,CDR3
TRBJ2-5,NA,TRBV2,ASSDRGLHQETQY
TRBJ2-2,NA,TRBV12-5,ASGIQGSGELF
TRBJ1-4,TRBD1,TRBV6-5,ASRATGGRNEKLF
TRBJ2-5,TRBD1,TRBV18,ASSPGQEETQY
TRBJ2-3,TRBD2,TRBV5-1,ASSATSGSADTQY
TRBJ1-1,NA,TRBV4-1,ASSQSPVVNTEAF
TRBJ1-3,NA,TRBV5-4,ASSLASQGNTIY
TRBJ1-2,TRBD1,TRBV6-1,ASSEAPTGSYGYT
TRBJ1-2,NA,TRBV4-2,ASSQYVGTNYGYT
TRBJ2-6,NA,TRBV7-2,ASRSTGSGANVLT
TRBJ2-6,NA,TRBV5-8,ASSSWDRLSSGANVLT
TRBJ2-7,TRBD2,TRBV14,ASSRKPGLAGVEQY
TRBJ2-1,NA,TRBV28,ASSPQERTTDEQF
TRBJ2-2,TRBD2,TRBV7-2,ASSLGLAGVTGELF
TRBJ2-5,NA,TRBV11-2,ASSLRGFNLETQY
TRBJ1-5,TRBD1,TRBV2,ASRGQLGQPQH
TRBJ1-2,NA,TRBV5-4,ASSLGPENYGYT
TRBJ2-7,NA,TRBV7-9,ASSRDNSYEQY
TRBJ1-2,NA,TRBV2,ASRPGPYGYT
TRBJ2-7,NA,TRBV6-5,ASSVWGAYEQY
TRBJ2-3,NA,TRBV4-1,ASSQDNLDTQY
TRBJ2-5,NA,TRBV28,ASSSPANQETQY
TRBJ1-5,NA,TRBV11-2,ASSLDGAANEPQH
TRBJ1-3,NA,TRBV18,ASSPLGGNTIY
TRBJ1-1,TRBD1,TRBV30,AWSVLGFQTGREAF
TRBJ2-2,NA,TRBV25-1,ASSVVGARTTGELF
TRBJ2-7,TRBD2,TRBV28,ASAGEGMGLYEQY
TRBJ2-3,NA,TRBV25-1,ASSTGTDTQY
TRBJ2-7,NA,TRBV5-5,ASSSGNPIEQY
TRBJ1-4,NA,TRBV10-3,AISESSGVSEKLF
TRBJ2-5,NA,TRBV9,ATRTLYQETQY
TRBJ1-1,NA,TRBV19,ASSRTGLYTEAF
TRBJ2-3,TRBD2,TRBV30,AWSVGTSGGATDTQY
TRBJ2-1,NA,TRBV5-1,ASNSGGPPYNEQF
TRBJ1-3,NA,TRBV28,ASLTAGNTIY
TRBJ2-3,TRBD1,TRBV11-2,ASSLLRRDRGRVDTQY
TRBJ1-2,TRBD1,TRBV5-1,ASSLEPGQGYGYT
TRBJ1-5,NA,TRBV18,ASSPTGTKVQPQH
TRBJ2-7,TRBD1,TRBV6-5,ASSLRRQGTYEQY
TRBJ2-5,NA,TRBV7-3,ASSLSSGNQETQY
TRBJ1-1,TRBD1,TRBV13,ASSSTGQHTEAF